These 18 T cell receptor beta chains share one sample of origin, sequenced in a study of blood T cells in healthy people across ages. A second PCR, run for about 7 to 11 cycles, used a sample-barcoded 5' primer plus a J-beta primer mix. TCRdb passed the 5' RACE reads through MiXCR, listing each CDR3 protein once. The sample contains just over 1 million distinct CDR3 sequences, 35% to 50% of which appear only once. The material sequenced was blood. The receptors were gathered from a woman between 55 and 75 years old in good health.

This clonotype was found a few times. This chain uses TRBV7-2 with TRBJ2-5, with 7 bases matching TRBD1. Germline V gene lookup returns CDR1 SGHTA and CDR2 FQGNSA. The junction had 4 bases not matched to a gene; V was cut back by 1 base and J by 2 bases. The CDR3 spans 15 residues. The CDR3 bases are TGTGCCAGCAGCTTAGACGGCAGGGGGCAAGAGACCCAGTACTTC. Translation: CASSLDGRGQETQYF.

There are a few counts of this clonotype. The genes are TRBV12-5 and TRBJ2-7; D call uncertain. The CDR3 spans 10 residues. CDR1 is LGHNT, CDR2 FRNRAP, per germline. The V gene lost 7 bases and the J gene lost 4 bases, with 5 bases spanning the gap. The DNA of the CDR3 is TGTGCTAGTGTCCTTTACGAGCAGTACTTC. It translates to CASVLYEQYF.

This chain joins TRBV20-1 and TRBJ2-1; 10 nucleotides agree with TRBD2. After removal of 2 bases from V and 4 bases from J, the junction contained 8 bases not matched to a gene. The CDR3 is 16 amino acids. Germline V lookup: CDR1 DFQATT, CDR2 SNEGSKA (reference sequence). The CDR3 spells CSARYRTSGDYNEQFF. The CDR3 region has the DNA TGCAGTGCTAGATACAGGACTAGCGGAGATTACAATGAGCAGTTCTTC.

The V and J genes are TRBV29-1 and TRBJ1-5, with D hard to call. The CDR3 is 13 residues long. The germline V gene has CDR1 SQVTM and CDR2 ANQGSEA. V was cut by 3 bases and J by 0 bases, with 6 bases left in between. The CDR3 DNA reads TGCAGCGTTGATGAGGGTAGCAATCAGCCCCAGCATTTT. Its translation: CSVDEGSNQPQHF.

This clonotype appeared a single time. This chain joins TRBV5-1 and TRBJ1-5, with 12 bases matching TRBD1. The CDR3 has 17 amino acids. The J segment lost 5 bases and the V segment lost 3 bases, leaving 9 bases of the junction unmatched. CDR1 is SGHRS, CDR2 YFSETQ, per germline. The CDR3: CASSWGQGASGDQPQHF. CDR3 DNA sequence: TGCGCCAGCAGCTGGGGACAGGGGGCTTCGGGGGATCAGCCCCAGCATTTT.

The chain recombines TRBV14 with TRBJ2-1; 12 bases are shared with TRBD2. Germline values: CDR1 SGHDN, CDR2 FVKESK. V was clipped by 1 base and J by 9 bases; unmatched bases: 10. The CDR3 is made up of 17 amino acids. The CDR3 DNA sequence: TGTGCCAGCAGCCAAGGGCTAGCGGGAGGGCCAGCTGGTGAGCAGTTCTTC. Translation: CASSQGLAGGPAGEQFF.

The genes are TRBV4-3 and TRBJ2-7; 9 positions match TRBD2. The CDR3 has 18 residues. Germline CDR1 LGHNA, CDR2 YSLEER. After removal of 0 bases from V and 4 bases from J, the junction contained 13 bases not matched to a gene. This chain's CDR3 is CASSQDSTAGGPSYEQYF. CDR3 nucleotide sequence: TGCGCCAGCAGCCAAGATAGTACGGCGGGAGGGCCGTCTTACGAGCAGTACTTC.

The chain couples TRBV20-1 to TRBJ2-1; 7 bases line up with TRBD2. The V gene's germline CDR1 is DFQATT and CDR2 SNEGSKA (reference sequence). The CDR3 length is 14 residues. V lost 3 bases to trimming and J lost 10 bases; unmatched junction nucleotides: 12. The CDR3 DNA is TGCAGTGCTAGGTTAGCGGGCCGGGCAAGAGAGCAGTTCTTC. Protein: CSARLAGRAREQFF.

The chain joins TRBV29-1 to TRBJ2-7; D call uncertain. There are 10 residues in the CDR3. V was trimmed by 7 bases and J by 7 bases, leaving 11 bases between them. Germline V gene lookup returns CDR1 SQVTM and CDR2 ANQGSEA. The chain's CDR3 is CSGLSGEQYF. The CDR3 nucleotides are TGCAGCGGACTGTCTGGTGAGCAGTACTTC.

J is TRBJ1-5 and V is TRBV2; 8 bases match TRBD1. Trimming took 2 bases from V and 3 from J; bases not matched to a gene: 9. Germline V CDR1 and CDR2: SNHLY, FYNNEI. The length of the CDR3 is 17 residues. The CDR3 loop reads CASSESFGQGYNQPQHF. In DNA, the CDR3 is TGTGCCAGCAGTGAAAGTTTTGGACAGGGTTACAATCAGCCCCAGCATTTT. Drawing the rest from reference TRBV2 and TRBJ1-5, the complete variable domain is EPEVTQTPSHQVTQMGQEVILRCVPISNHLYFYWYRQILGQKVEFLVSFYNNEISEKSEIFDDQFSVERPDGSNFTLKIRSTKLEDSAMYFCASSESFGQGYNQPQHFGDGTRLSIL.

This sequence joins TRBV6-5 and TRBJ2-4; 8 bases fit TRBD2. J gave up 13 bases and V 2 bases, and 7 bases lay outside the gene matches. The CDR3 runs to 13 residues. Germline CDR1 MNHEY, CDR2 SVGAGI. The CDR3 DNA sequence: TGTGCCAGCAGTTACAAGACTAGCGCGGAGCAGTACTTC. This encodes CASSYKTSAEQYF.

The J gene is TRBJ2-4, the V gene TRBV29-1; 8 nucleotides line up with TRBD2. The closer fit of TRBJ2-7 to the DNA end suggests the J call may be wrong. The germline V gene encodes CDR1 SQVTM and CDR2 ANQGSEA. The CDR3 length is 18 residues. Here the CDR3 DNA reads TGCAGCGTTGAAGATCGGCCGGTCAGGGCGGGAGGATCCTACGAGCAGTACTTC. This translates into CSVEDRPVRAGGSYEQYF.

CDR3 region: CSVDSQLSSFNYGYTF. The CDR3 DNA sequence: TGCAGCGTTGATAGTCAGCTCTCTTCTTTCAACTATGGCTACACCTTC. The chain carries TRBV29-1 and TRBJ1-2; no firm D call. Germline V CDR1 and CDR2: SQVTM, ANQGSEA. This CDR3 spans 16 amino acids. The ends were cut back, 3 bases at V and 2 bases at J, with 19 bases in the middle.

This clonotype has only a few counts. The chain carries TRBV10-2 and TRBJ2-5, with no clear D. Trimming shortened V by 2 bases and J by 1 base, and 11 bases separated the two germline ends. This CDR3 is 15 amino acids long. Looked up from germline, CDR1 is WSHSY and CDR2 is SAAADI. The CDR3 nucleotides are TGCGCCAGCAGTGAGGGCGGAAACCCCCAAGAGACCCAGTACTTC. Protein sequence: CASSEGGNPQETQYF.

This clonotype was seen a handful of times. The J gene is TRBJ1-1, the V gene TRBV29-1; possible D gene TRBD1, 6 bases. The CDR3 is 13 amino acids. Germline V gene data show CDR1 as SQVTM and CDR2 as ANQGSEA. V was trimmed by 7 bases and J by 0 bases, leaving 12 bases between them. CDR3 sequence: CSARQAMNTEAFF. DNA of the CDR3: TGCAGCGCCCGACAGGCTATGAACACTGAAGCTTTCTTT.

V gene TRBV24-1 combines with J gene TRBJ2-3, with TRBD2 as a possible D gene (5 bases). The ends were cut back, 5 bases at V and 2 bases at J, with 10 bases in the middle. This CDR3 is 14 amino acids long. Germline V gene lookup returns CDR1 KGHDR and CDR2 SFDVKD. The CDR3 is CATSAKRLTDTQYF. For the CDR3, the DNA is TGTGCCACCAGTGCCAAGCGGCTCACAGATACGCAGTATTTT.

Only a few counts were recorded for this clonotype. J is TRBJ2-7 and V is TRBV20-1; the match to TRBD2 covers 9 bases. Looked up from germline, CDR1 is DFQATT and CDR2 is SNEGSKA (reference sequence). Losses at the gene ends were 2 bases for V and 6 bases for J; bases not matched to a gene: 11. The CDR3 runs 15 residues. The CDR3: CSARRGSGLASEQYF. The CDR3 DNA follows: TGCAGTGCTAGACGGGGTAGCGGACTAGCGTCCGAGCAGTACTTC.

This clonotype appeared once. As DNA, the CDR3 is TGCAGCGTTGTCGGGGAGACCTATGGCTACACCTTC. Protein product: CSVVGETYGYTF. The V gene is TRBV29-1, the J gene TRBJ1-2; D is uncertain. Per the germline V gene, CDR1 is SQVTM and CDR2 is ANQGSEA. V shed 4 bases and J shed 4 bases, with 10 bases lying between them. The CDR3 contains 12 residues.